Following are 16 T cell receptor beta chains from one sample sequenced in a study of blood T cells in healthy people across ages. It was with a sample-barcoded 5' primer and a J-beta primer mix that a second PCR of roughly 7 to 12 cycles was run. TCRdb analysed the 5' RACE reads with MiXCR anew, one entry per CDR3 protein. The sample includes roughly 1,700,000 distinct CDR3 sequences, 28% seen only once; the top ten take 7.7%. The material sequenced was blood. The source of these receptors is a woman in her twenties or thirties in good health.

J is TRBJ1-2 and V is TRBV20-1, with a tentative D call TRBD1 (5 bases). Germline V gene sequence: CDR1 DFQATT, CDR2 SNEGSKA (reference sequence). This CDR3 has 12 residues. V lost 0 bases, J lost 8 bases, and 10 bases lay in between. The CDR3 DNA reads TGCAGTGCTAGAGAGGGGGGAGACGGCTACACCTTC. Translation: CSAREGGDGYTF.

This clonotype was seen ten or more times. This sequence joins TRBV10-3 and TRBJ2-1; D is perhaps TRBD2 (7 bases). Trimming took off 9 bases at V and 5 bases at J, with 14 bases between the two ends. CDR1 is ENHRY, CDR2 SYGVKD, per germline. The CDR3 has 13 residues. The CDR3: CAIMGGPHNEQFF. The CDR3 coding sequence is TGTGCCATTATGGGGGGGCCCCACAATGAGCAGTTCTTC.

This clonotype was observed a handful of times. The chain carries TRBV12-5 and TRBJ2-7, with 9 nucleotides matching TRBD1. With 0 bases clipped from V and 2 bases from J, the junction kept 2 bases outside the gene matches. CDR3 length: 15 amino acids. Per the germline V gene, CDR1 is LGHNT and CDR2 is FRNRAP. The CDR3 nucleotides read TGTGCTAGTGGTTTGGTTGGGACAGGGACCTACGAGCAGTACTTC. Residues: CASGLVGTGTYEQYF.

In its sample, this clonotype was seen a few times. A read error may produce the germline difference seen at one junction end. This sequence joins TRBV4-1 and TRBJ1-5, with D possibly being TRBD1 (5 bases). Germline V lookup: CDR1 MGHRA, CDR2 YSYEKL. The CDR3 spans 15 residues. The CDR3 coding sequence is TGCGCCAGTAGCCAGGGCGACAATAGCAATCAGCCCCAGCATTTT. Encoded protein: CASSQGDNSNQPQHF.

The gene calls are TRBV15 and TRBJ1-2, with D hard to call. The CDR3 has 14 amino acids. V was cut by 0 bases and J by 6 bases, with 11 bases left in between. From germline, CDR1 is LNHNV and CDR2 YYDKDF (reference sequence). Here the CDR3 DNA reads TGTGCCACCAGCAGAGATCGGGGAGGACATGGCTACACCTTC. Translating it yields CATSRDRGGHGYTF.

In its sample, this clonotype was seen a few times. V usage is TRBV7-9 and J usage is TRBJ2-3, with D perhaps TRBD1 (6 bases). The germline V and J ends were trimmed by 4 bases and 4 bases, with 18 bases remaining between them. This CDR3 comprises 16 residues. Germline CDR1 reads SEHNR; CDR2 reads FQNEAQ (reference sequence). In nucleotides, the CDR3 is TGTGCCAGCAGCTATCCCATTGGGGGCGTAGCAGATACGCAGTATTTT. It codes for CASSYPIGGVADTQYF. Looking up the rest from reference TRBV7-9 and TRBJ2-3 gives the full variable domain: DTGVSQNPRHKITKRGQNVTFRCDPISEHNRLYWYRQTLGQGPEFLTYFQNEAQLEKSRLLSDRFSAERPKGSFSTLEIQRTEQGDSAMYLCASSYPIGGVADTQYFGPGTRLTVL.

The chain recombines TRBV7-7 with TRBJ2-2; TRBD2 matches 7 bases. The germline gives CDR1 SSHAT, CDR2 FNYEAQ (reference sequence). V was pared by 5 bases and J by 7 bases, with 7 bases of the junction left unmatched. CDR3 size: 14 residues. The CDR3 sequence is CASSPAGEGGELFF. As DNA, the CDR3 is TGTGCCAGCAGCCCCGCCGGGGAGGGCGGGGAGCTGTTTTTT.

The rearrangement uses TRBV5-1 and TRBJ2-1, with 8 bases identical to TRBD2. The length of the CDR3 is 13 residues. Trimming removed 3 bases from V and 10 bases from J; junction bases left unmatched: 6. Per the germline V gene, CDR1 is SGHRS and CDR2 is YFSETQ. The CDR3 sequence is CASSSGLGDEQFF. In nucleotides, the CDR3 is TGCGCCAGCAGCTCGGGACTAGGCGACGAGCAGTTCTTC.

In regard to this clonotype: Compared with germline, one end of the junction differs, possibly owing to a read error. The CDR3: CASSAGGNTDTQDF. CDR3 nucleotides: TGTGCCAGCAGTGCCGGAGGGAACACAGATACGCAGGATTTT. The V call is TRBV6-1, the J call TRBJ2-3, with TRBD2 as a possible D gene (6 bases). Germline V gene data show CDR1 as MNHNS and CDR2 as SASEGT. The CDR3 sequence is 14 residues long.

This chain connects TRBV2 to TRBJ1-4; tentative D call: TRBD1 (5 bases). The CDR3 consists of 12 residues. Trimming took 6 bases from V and 16 from J, leaving 18 bases between them. Germline V lookup: CDR1 SNHLY, CDR2 FYNNEI. The CDR3 loop is CASRGDSSLKFF. The CDR3 DNA follows: TGTGCCAGCAGGGGAGACAGTTCACTTAAGTTTTTT.

This clonotype was detected only a few times. The CDR3 DNA reads TGTGCCAGCAGTCCGGCCTTCCCTGGATCACCCCTCCACTTT. Protein product: CASSPAFPGSPLHF. The chain recombines TRBV2 with TRBJ1-6; D uncertain. V lost 5 bases and J 10 bases, leaving 15 bases between the germline ends. CDR1 and CDR2 (germline): SNHLY, FYNNEI. The CDR3 sequence is 14 residues long.

The rearrangement links TRBV5-1 to TRBJ1-1; 12 bases are shared with TRBD1. J lost 3 bases, V lost 0 bases, and 6 bases had no gene match. Germline V CDR1 and CDR2: SGHRS, YFSETQ. This CDR3 is built from 17 residues. CDR3 DNA sequence: TGCGCCAGCAGCTTGGGAGGGACAGGGGGCTTGGACACTGAAGCTTTCTTT. Its translation: CASSLGGTGGLDTEAFF.

The chain joins TRBV7-2 to TRBJ1-6; weak D call: TRBD1 (6 bases). Trimming shortened V by 2 bases and J by 9 bases, and 17 bases separated the two germline ends. CDR3 size: 16 residues. The V gene's germline CDR1 is SGHTA and CDR2 FQGNSA. The CDR3 sequence: CASSLFYRGQTSPLHF. The CDR3 nucleotides are TGTGCCAGCAGCTTATTTTATAGAGGACAGACTTCACCCCTCCACTTT.

This clonotype is a singleton in its sample. CDR3 sequence reads: CALSRSGTGNYEQYF. The CDR3 nucleotides are TGTGCCCTATCTCGGTCCGGGACAGGGAACTACGAGCAGTACTTC. The chain has TRBV27 and TRBJ2-7, with 9 bases that match TRBD1. Germline V gene lookup returns CDR1 MNHEY and CDR2 SMNVEV (reference sequence). Unmatched junction bases numbered 14, after V lost 11 bases and J lost 3 bases. The CDR3 covers 15 residues.

This clonotype was seen a handful of times. This chain joins TRBV7-2 and TRBJ1-1; D call uncertain. V was trimmed by 5 bases and J by 4 bases, leaving 14 bases between them. CDR3 length: 14 amino acids. Germline CDR1 and CDR2: SGHTA and FQGNSA. CDR3 loop: CASSQIPRGTEAFF. The CDR3 nucleotides read TGTGCCAGCAGCCAAATCCCACGTGGCACTGAAGCTTTCTTT.

This chain connects TRBV2 to TRBJ2-1, with 9 bases matching TRBD2. With V trimmed by 3 bases and J by 6 bases, 6 bases remained unmatched. Germline values: CDR1 SNHLY, CDR2 FYNNEI. This CDR3 region has 15 residues. CDR3 amino acids: CASSDAAGGLNEQFF. CDR3 DNA sequence: TGTGCCAGCAGTGATGCAGCGGGAGGACTCAATGAGCAGTTCTTC.